This is a list of T cell receptor beta chains from one sample in a study of Graves' ophthalmopathy and Graves' hyperthyroidism. Each CDR3 protein is one row after TCRdb ran MiXCR on the multiplex PCR reads. The data contain about 240,000 distinct CDR3 sequences, approximately 42% of them singletons. The sample was peripheral blood. Receptors were obtained from an adult man with Graves' ophthalmopathy. Both conserved end residues are part of each CDR3.

V gene: TRBV10-2
J gene: TRBJ1-1
CDR3 protein: CASRDRDVTEAFF

V gene: TRBV28
J gene: TRBJ1-1
CDR3 protein: CASSSKGPEAFF

V gene: TRBV19
J gene: TRBJ1-1
CDR3 protein: CASRPGQRATEAFF

V gene: TRBV6-1
J gene: TRBJ1-5
CDR3 protein: CASSLPGNQPQHF

V gene: TRBV7-9
J gene: TRBJ2-2
CDR3 protein: CASSGYTGELFF

V gene: TRBV2
J gene: TRBJ2-5
CDR3 protein: CASSVEGRGTRYF

V gene: TRBV19
J gene: TRBJ2-7
CDR3 protein: CASSIVLLSYEQYF

V gene: TRBV29-1
J gene: TRBJ2-2
CDR3 protein: CSVITAGSNTGELFF

V gene: TRBV5-1
J gene: TRBJ1-5
CDR3 protein: CASSSGQLNQPQHF

V gene: TRBV29-1
J gene: TRBJ2-5
CDR3 protein: CSVEDGGEVTQYF

V gene: TRBV4-1
J gene: TRBJ1-5
CDR3 protein: CASSPIGGTSNQPQHF

V gene: TRBV7-2
J gene: TRBJ2-3
CDR3 protein: CASSILQEGSDTQYF

V gene: TRBV9
J gene: TRBJ2-2
CDR3 protein: CASSPSSGGAGGELFF

V gene: TRBV19
J gene: TRBJ2-5
CDR3 protein: CASSPLAGTMGTQYF

V gene: TRBV7-8
J gene: TRBJ1-5
CDR3 protein: CASSLDPNNVLPQHF

V gene: TRBV5-1
J gene: TRBJ1-3
CDR3 protein: CASSSTGGNSGNTIYF